A single sample gave rise to the 28 T cell receptor beta chains below, sequenced in a study of identical twins (dated by TCRdb to 2016 to 2017). Libraries were constructed by 5' RACE. These reads were obtained on an Illumina HiSeq 2000. The raw public reads went through TCRdb reprocessing: fastp at Q25, MiXCR clone calling, in-frame beta chains kept. CDR3 protein sequences are deduplicated, and each keeps its most common genes and DNA. The sample table shows roughly 250,000 distinct CDR3 sequences, and over 13% are seen once. Around 9.5% of the sample goes to the ten largest clones. Source material: memory (CD45RO+) T cells sorted from blood. The cell subset or site label of this sample denotes: CD45RO+ enriched T cells. These TCRs come from a woman between 18 and 30 years old in good health.

This chain uses TRBV7-2 with TRBJ2-1; possible D gene TRBD2, 6 bases. V was cut by 0 bases and J by 15 bases, with 12 bases left in between. Germline CDR1 SGHTA, CDR2 FQGNSA. The CDR3 extends over 12 amino acids. In DNA form, the CDR3 reads TGTGCCAGCAGCTTAGCGCCGGGAGATGCGTTCTTC. Translating gives CASSLAPGDAFF.

The chain is built from TRBV5-1 and TRBJ2-3, with D unclear. Germline assignment: CDR1 SGHRS and CDR2 YFSETQ. V lost 2 bases and J lost 1, with 8 bases in between. The CDR3 consists of 14 residues. The CDR3 is CASSFPGRTDTQYF. The CDR3, as DNA: TGCGCCAGCAGCTTTCCCGGCCGCACAGATACGCAGTATTTT.

The rearrangement joins TRBV20-1 to TRBJ2-1; D is ambiguous. V was clipped by 2 bases and J by 7 bases, with 12 bases between them. The CDR3 length is 13 residues. Germline assignment: CDR1 DFQATT and CDR2 SNEGSKA (reference sequence). CDR3 in amino acids: CSARSHAINEQFF. The CDR3 DNA reads TGCAGTGCTAGAAGTCATGCCATAAATGAGCAGTTCTTC.

This clonotype turned up a few times. This rearrangement joins TRBV9 to TRBJ2-7; the match to TRBD2 covers 13 bases. Germline V gives CDR1 SGDLS, CDR2 YYNGEE. The CDR3 length is 15 residues. With 4 bases clipped from V and 6 bases from J, the junction kept 7 bases outside the gene matches. CDR3 nucleotide sequence: TGTGCCAGCAGCCCCCGGACTAGCGGGAGCAGCGAGCAGTACTTC. It codes for CASSPRTSGSSEQYF.

This clonotype came up a few times. The chain is built from TRBV5-1 and TRBJ2-3; 10 nucleotides align to TRBD1. Germline V CDR1 and CDR2: SGHRS, YFSETQ. The CDR3 extends over 17 amino acids. Trimming removed 2 bases from V and 1 base from J; junction bases left unmatched: 7. Here the CDR3 reads CASSFPGQGEGTDTQYF. The CDR3 DNA follows: TGCGCCAGCAGCTTCCCAGGACAGGGGGAAGGCACAGATACGCAGTATTTT.

This clonotype has more than one count but fewer than ten. The chain carries TRBV10-2 and TRBJ2-5; TRBD1 matches 10 bases. With 2 bases clipped from V and 3 bases from J, the junction kept 0 bases outside the gene matches. The CDR3 length is 14 residues. Germline V gene data show CDR1 as WSHSY and CDR2 as SAAADI. CDR3 in amino acids: CASSEGTGEETQYF. The CDR3 DNA reads as TGCGCCAGCAGTGAGGGGACAGGGGAAGAGACCCAGTACTTC.

The chain is built from TRBV7-3 and TRBJ2-1, with TRBD2 matching 8 bases. Germline CDR1 is SGHTA and CDR2 is FQGTGA. J gave up 7 bases and V 5 bases, and 10 bases lay outside the gene matches. CDR3 length equals 15 residues. CDR3 nucleotide sequence: TGTGCCAGCAGCCCGGGGGGGACGGGTTCGAATGAGCAGTTCTTC. Protein sequence: CASSPGGTGSNEQFF. Drawing the rest from reference TRBV7-3 and TRBJ2-1, the complete variable domain is GAGVSQTPSNKVTEKGKYVELRCDPISGHTALYWYRQSLGQGPEFLIYFQGTGAADDSGLPNDRFFAVRPEGSVSTLKIQRTERGDSAVYLCASSPGGTGSNEQFFGPGTRLTVL.

This sequence joins TRBV6-1 and TRBJ2-7; a possible D gene is TRBD1 (5 bases). This CDR3 has 14 amino acids. Germline CDR1 reads MNHNS; CDR2 reads SASEGT. With 6 bases removed from V and 2 bases from J, the gap between germline ends came to 14 bases. The CDR3 region is CASRKKQVTYEQYF. The CDR3, as DNA: TGTGCCAGCAGAAAAAAACAGGTTACCTACGAGCAGTACTTC.

This sequence joins TRBV7-2 and TRBJ2-5, with D possibly TRBD2 on 5 matching bases. V gave up 4 bases and J gave up 5 bases, with 11 bases separating them. The germline CDR1 and CDR2 sequences are SGHTA and FQGNSA. The CDR3 covers 13 residues. The CDR3 nucleotides read TGTGCCAGCAGCTCTTGGACGGGGGAGACCCAGTACTTC. Translation gives CASSSWTGETQYF.

This clonotype was counted between two and nine times. J is TRBJ1-1 and V is TRBV5-1, with D perhaps matching TRBD1 (5 bases). The CDR3 length is 14 residues. CDR1 is SGHRS, CDR2 YFSETQ, per germline. V was shortened by 3 bases and J by 4 bases, with 13 bases between the two germline ends. The chain's CDR3 is CASSSGTSGTEAFF. Written as DNA, the CDR3 is TGCGCCAGCAGCTCGGGGACCTCGGGCACTGAAGCTTTCTTT. Full variable domain (remainder filled in from reference TRBV5-1 and TRBJ1-1): KAGVTQTPRYLIKTRGQQVTLSCSPISGHRSVSWYQQTPGQGLQFLFEYFSETQRNKGNFPGRFSGRQFSNSRSEMNVSTLELGDSALYLCASSSGTSGTEAFFGQGTRLTVV.

A few counts support this clonotype. V and J are TRBV11-2 and TRBJ2-6; possibly TRBD1 for D (6 bases). The V gene lost 6 bases and the J gene lost 4 bases, with 13 bases spanning the gap. CDR1 SGHAT and CDR2 FQNNGV come from the germline V gene. CDR3 length: 15 residues. CDR3 region: CASSTQGAGANVLTF. The DNA of the CDR3 is TGTGCCAGCAGTACACAGGGTGCAGGGGCCAACGTCCTGACTTTC.

There are a few counts of this clonotype. J is TRBJ1-1 and V is TRBV6-1; D may be TRBD1 (6 bases). The CDR3 is 15 amino acids. V lost 6 bases, J lost 4 bases, and 18 bases lay in between. Looked up from germline, CDR1 is MNHNS and CDR2 is SASEGT. This CDR3 is CASRAPGEGGTEAFF. The CDR3 DNA is TGTGCCAGCAGAGCCCCAGGGGAGGGTGGCACTGAAGCTTTCTTT.

The chain carries TRBV5-1 and TRBJ2-3; 9 bases are shared with TRBD2. The CDR3 totals 14 residues. The junction had 2 bases not matched to a gene; V was cut back by 6 bases and J by 0 bases. Germline V CDR1 and CDR2: SGHRS, YFSETQ. The CDR3 region is CASTTSGSTDTQYF. As DNA, the CDR3 is TGCGCCAGCACGACTAGCGGTAGCACAGATACGCAGTATTTT. Together with reference TRBV5-1 and TRBJ2-3, the CDR3 gives the full variable domain: KAGVTQTPRYLIKTRGQQVTLSCSPISGHRSVSWYQQTPGQGLQFLFEYFSETQRNKGNFPGRFSGRQFSNSRSEMNVSTLELGDSALYLCASTTSGSTDTQYFGPGTRLTVL.

The chain links TRBV5-4 to TRBJ2-1; 7 bases are shared with TRBD2. J gave up 7 bases and V 4 bases, and 11 bases lay outside the gene matches. The germline V gene has CDR1 SGHNT and CDR2 YYREEE (reference sequence). The CDR3 covers 15 residues. This chain's CDR3 is CASSPWRGGDNEQFF. CDR3 nucleotide sequence: TGTGCCAGCAGCCCCTGGCGGGGAGGGGATAATGAGCAGTTCTTC.

J is TRBJ2-5 and V is TRBV11-2, with D perhaps TRBD1 (6 bases). V shed 5 bases and J shed 5 bases, with 15 bases lying between them. This CDR3 spans 14 amino acids. The V gene's germline CDR1 is SGHAT and CDR2 FQNNGV. The CDR3 coding sequence is TGTGCCAGCAGCCCCCAAGGGGGTTACGAGACCCAGTACTTC. It specifies CASSPQGGYETQYF.

The CDR3 region is CSASWGAEGLLYF. CDR3 DNA sequence: TGCAGCGCGTCGTGGGGGGCCGAGGGCCTCCTATATTTT. The chain has TRBV29-1 and TRBJ1-3; D may be TRBD1 (6 bases). Deletions cut 7 bases from V and 14 bases from J, with 24 bases between. The CDR3 consists of 13 residues. Germline lookup yields CDR1 SQVTM and CDR2 ANQGSEA.

There are a few counts of this clonotype. The chain uses TRBV12-3 or TRBV12-4 and TRBJ1-1; no firm D call. CDR3 length: 14 amino acids. Between the trimmed V and J ends, which lost 1 base and 4 bases, there was a span of 10 bases. The CDR3 is CASSLGDRSTEAFF. CDR3 nucleotides: TGTGCCAGCAGTTTAGGAGATAGGAGCACTGAAGCTTTCTTT.

This clonotype was counted a few times. V and J are TRBV3-1 and TRBJ1-1; a weak D match, TRBD1 (5 bases). Looked up from germline, CDR1 is LGHDT and CDR2 is YNNKEL (reference sequence). V lost 5 bases to trimming and J lost 5 bases, with 21 bases between them. This CDR3 comprises 16 residues. CDR3 protein: CASSAGGVVSYTEAFF. The DNA of the CDR3 is TGTGCCAGCAGCGCCGGGGGGGTAGTTAGTTATACTGAAGCTTTCTTT.

This clonotype has only a few counts. V and J are TRBV18 and TRBJ1-2, with D possibly being TRBD1 (5 bases). CDR3 length: 12 amino acids. Trimming removed 3 bases from V and 8 bases from J, with 10 bases in between. Germline V gene data show CDR1 as KGHSH and CDR2 as LQKENI. CDR3 sequence reads: CASSPGRAGYTF. The CDR3 DNA reads as TGTGCCAGCTCACCGGGACGTGCGGGCTACACCTTC.

This clonotype has just a few counts. J is TRBJ2-3 and V is TRBV9, with TRBD2 matching 7 bases. The CDR3 extends over 15 amino acids. CDR1 and CDR2 (germline): SGDLS, YYNGEE. With V trimmed by 4 bases and J by 1 base, 6 bases remained unmatched. The CDR3, as DNA: TGTGCCAGCAGCTCCCGGGGGGTGCGCACAGATACGCAGTATTTT. It codes for CASSSRGVRTDTQYF.

CDR3 nucleotides: TGCGCCAGCAGTCTCGACGGGACAGTTAGATGTCATGAAAAACTGTTTTTT. Residues: CASSLDGTVRCHEKLFF. The chain has TRBV23-1 and TRBJ1-4; 7 bases map to TRBD1. TRBV23-1 carries the ORF label, with uncertain function. The CDR3 spans 17 residues. Trimming took 4 bases from V and 6 from J; bases not matched to a gene: 14.

This clonotype was seen only a few times. The V gene is TRBV5-1, the J gene TRBJ2-2; possibly TRBD2 for D (5 bases). CDR1 is SGHRS and CDR2 is YFSETQ in the germline V gene. The V and J ends lost 0 bases and 5 bases respectively, with 8 bases between them. The CDR3 has 14 residues. CDR3 sequence: CASSLARLTGELFF. The CDR3 DNA reads as TGCGCCAGCAGCTTGGCCCGACTAACCGGGGAGCTGTTTTTT.

This chain uses TRBV10-2 with TRBJ2-5, with D possibly being TRBD1 (5 bases). V lost 7 bases, J lost 3 bases, and 12 bases lay in between. Germline lookup yields CDR1 WSHSY and CDR2 SAAADI. The CDR3 runs to 13 residues. CDR3 in DNA: TGCGCCAGCATGCAGGGTGTAGAAGAGACCCAGTACTTC. This encodes CASMQGVEETQYF.

This clonotype was seen a few times. This chain links TRBV7-6 with TRBJ2-5, with a weak D call TRBD2 (6 bases). Germline CDR1 and CDR2: SGHVS and FNYEAQ. The V end was cut by 2 bases, the J end by 6 bases, with 13 bases between. The CDR3 length is 14 residues. Here the CDR3 DNA reads TGTGCCAGCAGCTTATACGGGACTGATAAGACCCAGTACTTC. This encodes CASSLYGTDKTQYF.

This clonotype appeared many times. The chain is built from TRBV20-1 and TRBJ2-3; TRBD2 aligns across 9 bases. The V gene end was trimmed by 6 bases and the J gene end by 6 bases; junction bases not matched to a gene: 7. CDR1 and CDR2 from the germline V gene are DFQATT and SNEGSKA (reference sequence). This CDR3 region has 13 residues. As DNA, the CDR3 is TGCAGTGCCGAGGCCAGCGGGGGGGATACGCAGTATTTT. Residues: CSAEASGGDTQYF.

This clonotype has ten or more counts. The rearrangement joins TRBV9 to TRBJ2-3; D remains ambiguous. The germline V gene encodes CDR1 SGDLS and CDR2 YYNGEE. The CDR3 covers 14 residues. The V end lost 3 bases, the J end lost 4 bases, and 12 bases lay between the germline ends. The CDR3: CASSARLWADTQYF. The CDR3 bases are TGTGCCAGCAGCGCCAGACTCTGGGCAGATACGCAGTATTTT.

This clonotype was counted a few times. The chain employs TRBV9 and TRBJ2-1; 10 bases are shared with TRBD2. J was trimmed by 1 base and V by 6 bases; bases with no gene match: 7. The CDR3 is 16 residues long. The germline CDR1 and CDR2 sequences are SGDLS and YYNGEE. CDR3 bases: TGTGCCAGCACGTACCTAGCGGGAGTTTCCTACAATGAGCAGTTCTTC. Encoded protein: CASTYLAGVSYNEQFF.

This clonotype was recorded many times. The genes are TRBV12-3 or TRBV12-4 and TRBJ1-1; 9 bases fit TRBD1. V lost 7 bases to trimming and J lost 4 bases; unmatched junction nucleotides: 7. There are 14 residues in the CDR3. CDR3 DNA sequence: TGTGCCAGCACTCGGGACAGGGTTGCCACTGAAGCTTTCTTT. Encoded protein: CASTRDRVATEAFF.